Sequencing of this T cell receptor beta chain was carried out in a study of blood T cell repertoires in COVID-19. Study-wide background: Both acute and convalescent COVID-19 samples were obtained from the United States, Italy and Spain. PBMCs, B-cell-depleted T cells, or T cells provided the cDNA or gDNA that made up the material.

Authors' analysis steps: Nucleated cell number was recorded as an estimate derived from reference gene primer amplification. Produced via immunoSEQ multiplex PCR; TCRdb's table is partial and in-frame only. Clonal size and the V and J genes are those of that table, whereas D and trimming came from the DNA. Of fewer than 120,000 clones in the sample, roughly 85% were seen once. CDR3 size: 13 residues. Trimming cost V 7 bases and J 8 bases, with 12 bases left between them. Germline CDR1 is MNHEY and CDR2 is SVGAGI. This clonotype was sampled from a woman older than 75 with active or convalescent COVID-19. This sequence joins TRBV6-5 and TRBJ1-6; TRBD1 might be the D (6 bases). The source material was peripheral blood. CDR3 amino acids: CASMSGAYSPLHF. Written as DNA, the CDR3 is TGTGCCAGCATGTCAGGGGCTTATTCACCCCTCCACTTT.